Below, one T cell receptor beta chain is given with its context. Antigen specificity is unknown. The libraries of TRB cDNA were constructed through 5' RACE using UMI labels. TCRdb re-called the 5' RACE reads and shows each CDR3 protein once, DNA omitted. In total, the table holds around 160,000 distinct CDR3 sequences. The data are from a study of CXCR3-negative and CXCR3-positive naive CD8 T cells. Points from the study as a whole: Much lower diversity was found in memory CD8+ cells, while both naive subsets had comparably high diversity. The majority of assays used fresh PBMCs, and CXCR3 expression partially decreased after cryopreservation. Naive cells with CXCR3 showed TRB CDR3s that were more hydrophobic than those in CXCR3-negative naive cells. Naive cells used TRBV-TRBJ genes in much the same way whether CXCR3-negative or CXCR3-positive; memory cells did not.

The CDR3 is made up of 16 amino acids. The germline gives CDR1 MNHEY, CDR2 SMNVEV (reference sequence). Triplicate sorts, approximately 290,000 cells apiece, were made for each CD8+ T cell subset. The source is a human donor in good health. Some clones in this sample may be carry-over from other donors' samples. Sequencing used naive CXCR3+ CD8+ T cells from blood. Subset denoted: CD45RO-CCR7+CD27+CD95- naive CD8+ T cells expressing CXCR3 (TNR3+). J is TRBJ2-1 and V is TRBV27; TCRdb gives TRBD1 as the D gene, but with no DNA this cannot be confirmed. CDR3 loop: CASSLGGGRGYNEQFF.